Listed here are 14 T cell receptor beta chains from one sample, sequenced in a study of shared clonotypes between healthy human individuals. Here immunoSEQ multiplex PCR was the method, and the copy in TCRdb shows in-frame clones only, minus some. The sample lists over a million clones, around 97% seen once, with roughly 1.2% in the top ten. Specimen: naive CD4+ T cells sorted from blood. As for subset: CD45RA+ positively selected. The receptor set was obtained from a man under 40 in good health.

The V call is TRBV5-4, the J call TRBJ2-7; TRBD2 matches 9 bases. Germline CDR1 is SGHNT and CDR2 is YYREEE (reference sequence). This CDR3 region has 17 residues. Trimming removed 0 bases from V and 0 bases from J; junction bases left unmatched: 7. The CDR3 region has the DNA TGTGCCAGCAGCTTGGGGGCCGGCGGGAGGGGCTCCTACGAGCAGTACTTC. Protein product: CASSLGAGGRGSYEQYF.

This chain links TRBV7-9 with TRBJ1-1; D uncertain. Trimming stripped 3 bases from V and 3 bases from J, with 8 bases between. Germline V CDR1 and CDR2: SEHNR, FQNEAQ (reference sequence). The CDR3 has 13 amino acids. The CDR3 DNA follows: TGTGCCAGCAGCTTTAGTATGGACACTGAAGCTTTCTTT. Translating it yields CASSFSMDTEAFF.

The chain has TRBV2 and TRBJ1-2; weak D call: TRBD1 (6 bases). CDR3 length: 13 amino acids. V lost 6 bases and J 5 bases, leaving 13 bases between the germline ends. Germline CDR1 SNHLY, CDR2 FYNNEI. The CDR3: CASRADRSYGYTF. For the CDR3, the DNA is TGTGCCAGCAGGGCTGACAGGAGTTATGGCTACACCTTC.

The chain employs TRBV5-4 and TRBJ2-7; 10 bases line up with TRBD2. Germline V gene lookup returns CDR1 SGHNT and CDR2 YYREEE (reference sequence). After removal of 4 bases from V and 1 base from J, the junction contained 8 bases not matched to a gene. The CDR3 is made up of 16 amino acids. CDR3 DNA: TGTGCCAGCAGCCGCGAACTAGCGGGACGTTCCTACGAGCAGTACTTC. Its translation: CASSRELAGRSYEQYF. Drawing the rest from reference TRBV5-4 and TRBJ2-7, the complete variable domain is ETGVTQSPTHLIKTRGQQVTLRCSSQSGHNTVSWYQQALGQGPQFIFQYYREEENGRGNFPPRFSGLQFPNYSSELNVNALELDDSALYLCASSRELAGRSYEQYFGPGTRLTVT.

The chain employs TRBV4-1 and TRBJ2-7, with D perhaps TRBD1 or TRBD2 (5 bases each). Trimming pared 1 base from V and 2 bases from J, leaving 15 bases between. Germline V gene lookup returns CDR1 MGHRA and CDR2 YSYEKL. This CDR3 spans 16 amino acids. The CDR3 here is CASSQVYGRGPYEQYF. The CDR3 DNA sequence: TGCGCCAGCAGCCAAGTTTACGGACGGGGACCCTACGAGCAGTACTTC.

This clone appeared a single time. Within the sample, other DNA sequences also encode this same CDR3. The chain has TRBV5-1 and TRBJ1-1, with D unresolved. With 0 bases removed from V and 3 bases from J, the gap between germline ends came to 6 bases. The CDR3 spans 13 residues. Germline V lookup: CDR1 SGHRS, CDR2 YFSETQ. The CDR3 region is CASSLEQYTEAFF. The CDR3 DNA sequence: TGCGCCAGCAGCTTGGAACAGTACACTGAAGCTTTCTTT.

The J gene is TRBJ1-4, the V gene TRBV18; maybe TRBD1 (6 bases). In germline, CDR1 is KGHSH, CDR2 LQKENI. The length of the CDR3 is 12 residues. The V gene lost 4 bases and the J gene lost 11 bases, with 11 bases spanning the gap. In DNA, the CDR3 is TGTGCCAGCTCACAGGACAGTTGGAAACTGTTTTTT. Protein: CASSQDSWKLFF.

The J gene is TRBJ2-1, the V gene TRBV7-3; 8 bases agree with TRBD1. J was trimmed by 2 bases and V by 5 bases; bases with no gene match: 2. Germline V lookup: CDR1 SGHTA, CDR2 FQGTGA. The CDR3 runs 14 residues. The CDR3 region has the DNA TGTGCCAGCAGCCGGGACAGGACCTACAATGAGCAGTTCTTC. Its translation: CASSRDRTYNEQFF.

This clone was detected only once. This chain connects TRBV4-1 to TRBJ2-3; TRBD1 agrees at 10 bases. The V gene end was trimmed by 6 bases and the J gene end by 6 bases; junction bases not matched to a gene: 6. The CDR3 length is 14 residues. Germline V CDR1 and CDR2: MGHRA, YSYEKL. The CDR3 is CASSEGTGVDTQYF. The CDR3 bases are TGCGCCAGCAGTGAGGGGACAGGGGTCGATACGCAGTATTTT.

This clone showed up just a few times. This sequence joins TRBV18 and TRBJ2-1; D remains ambiguous. Germline lookup yields CDR1 KGHSH and CDR2 LQKENI. The CDR3 runs to 14 residues. Trimming stripped 3 bases from V and 4 bases from J, with 10 bases between. The CDR3 DNA is TGTGCCAGCTCACCCTCGTATGGATACAATGAGCAGTTCTTC. Protein: CASSPSYGYNEQFF.

This sequence joins TRBV7-8 and TRBJ2-1; TRBD2 matches at 9 bases. The trim removed 8 bases at V and 6 bases at J, leaving 11 bases unmatched. This CDR3 has 15 amino acids. CDR1 and CDR2 from the germline V gene are SGHVS and FQNEAQ. CDR3 amino acids: CASLGLGLASNEQFF. The CDR3 DNA is TGTGCCAGCCTTGGGCTGGGACTAGCATCCAATGAGCAGTTCTTC.

In DNA, the CDR3 is TGTGCCAGTAGTATCGACAGGGGTCGGTTGAACACTGAAGCTTTCTTT. Translated, it gives CASSIDRGRLNTEAFF. The chain employs TRBV19 and TRBJ1-1, with 8 nucleotides matching TRBD1. Germline V gene lookup returns CDR1 LNHDA and CDR2 SQIVND (reference sequence). Trimming cost V 3 bases and J 0 bases; bases outside gene matches: 6. CDR3 size: 16 residues.

The chain uses TRBV11-2 and TRBJ2-1, with D possibly TRBD2 on 6 matching bases. The germline V gene encodes CDR1 SGHAT and CDR2 FQNNGV. V gave up 4 bases and J gave up 4 bases, with 17 bases separating them. The CDR3 is 16 amino acids. The CDR3 DNA is TGTGCCAGCAGCTCCTCCGGGACTGGGGGGTACAATGAGCAGTTCTTC. Its translation is CASSSSGTGGYNEQFF.

V gene TRBV19 combines with J gene TRBJ1-5; D unclear. Deletions cut 3 bases from V and 4 bases from J, with 13 bases between. This CDR3 has 15 amino acids. Germline V gene lookup returns CDR1 LNHDA and CDR2 SQIVND (reference sequence). The CDR3: CASSIYQRANQPQHF. CDR3 nucleotide sequence: TGTGCCAGTAGTATCTATCAGAGGGCAAATCAGCCCCAGCATTTT.